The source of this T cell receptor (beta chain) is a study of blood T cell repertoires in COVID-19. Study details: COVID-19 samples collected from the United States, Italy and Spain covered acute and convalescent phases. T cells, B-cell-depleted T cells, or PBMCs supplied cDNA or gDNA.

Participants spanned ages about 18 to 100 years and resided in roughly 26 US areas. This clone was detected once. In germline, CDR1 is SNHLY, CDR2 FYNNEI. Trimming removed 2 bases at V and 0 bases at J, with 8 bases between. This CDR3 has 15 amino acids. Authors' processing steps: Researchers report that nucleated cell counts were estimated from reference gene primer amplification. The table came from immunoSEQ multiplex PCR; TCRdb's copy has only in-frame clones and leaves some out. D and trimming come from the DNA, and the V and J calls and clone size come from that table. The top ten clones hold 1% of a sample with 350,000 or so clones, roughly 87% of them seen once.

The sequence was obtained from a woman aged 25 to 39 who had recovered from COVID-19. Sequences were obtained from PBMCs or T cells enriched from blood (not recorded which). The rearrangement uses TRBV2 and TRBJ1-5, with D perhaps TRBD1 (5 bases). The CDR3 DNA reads TGTGCCAGCAGTGAAAGGGGTAATAGCAATCAGCCCCAGCATTTT. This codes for CASSERGNSNQPQHF.